Listed below are T cell receptor beta chains from one sample, sequenced in a study of cytomegalovirus exposure and HLA in healthy donors. TCRdb keeps only in-frame clones here, not all; method: immunoSEQ multiplex PCR. The data contain a few hundred thousand clones, about 80% of them seen just once; the ten biggest clones take up around 2%. Sequencing input: PBMCs. The origin of the receptors is a man aged 18 to 30 in good health and CMV-seronegative. The CDR3 runs from the conserved cysteine through the conserved F or W. The order of the fields is V gene, CDR3 protein.

>TRBV2
CASSRTGDGYEQYF
>TRBV7-3
CASSTDDRVGNTIYF
>TRBV18
CASSPLGLVDGYTF
>TRBV27
CASSLRLAGGLLEQYF
>TRBV29-1
CSVGGVEGTDTQYF
>TRBV23-1
CASSQIGRGIGTYEQYF
>TRBV30
CAWSVFQDRLTF
>TRBV2
CASSELGNTGGDTQYF
>TRBV18
CASSAVGGQGRETQYF
>TRBV9
CASSPGYATNEKLFF
>TRBV2
CASRDRGETQYF
>TRBV11-2
CASSLFGGAWETQYF
>TRBV19
CASSIDLPNVLTF
>TRBV30
CAWSTGNTGELFF
>TRBV7-8
CASSLQRGDRQPQHF
>TRBV11-3
CASKGQGYDEQYF
>TRBV10-3
CAIGGSAGPEQYF
>TRBV5-1
CASSLVREGYNEQFF
>TRBV4-3
CASSQDAVLAREQYF
>TRBV5-8
CASSPDMVKFYEQYF
>TRBV2
CARIDRNNEQFF
>TRBV29-1
CSGGGQALYGYTF
>TRBV7-6
CASSLATVAGNTIYF
>TRBV11-2
CASSLVGGSTEAFF
>TRBV5-4
CASSLGGGYEQFF
>TRBV4-3
CASSQDSRREATNEKLFF
>TRBV5-1
CASSLEGTGTEAFF
>TRBV7-2
CASSFTGTGDTGELFF
>TRBV29-1
CSVRHGTANTEAFF
>TRBV30
CAWSDPGNYGYTF
>TRBV6-4
CAALVAGCQETQYF
>TRBV5-1
CASSEDPTDRVGNTEAFF
>TRBV20-1
CSARRGKKAFF
>TRBV2
CASSQLQGFARNQPQHF
>TRBV7-2
CASSLRTSKTDTQYF
>TRBV5-4
CASRLGTSGGSQETQYF
>TRBV7-9
CSSSLGQEPNQPQHF
>TRBV27
CASSLTGGWNQPQHF
>TRBV27
CASSFSGGNNQPQHF
>TRBV7-3
CASSDRGGYGYTF